In its sample, the clone carrying this T cell receptor beta chain was seen once. This CDR3 comprises 15 residues. Germline CDR1 is LNHDA and CDR2 is SQIVND (reference sequence). With 1 base removed from V and 2 bases from J, the gap between germline ends came to 11 bases. The repertoire was sequenced with immunoSEQ multiplex PCR; TCRdb's copy has only in-frame clones and lacks some. The data show roughly 90,000 clones, about 95% seen once. These data belong to a study of technical replicates of blood from several donors. The origin of this receptor is a human donor in good health. The sequencing input was T cells isolated from PBMCs. The chain links TRBV19 to TRBJ1-1, with D perhaps TRBD1 (5 bases). The CDR3, as DNA: TGTGCCAGTAGTATAGGTGACAGATCTAACACTGAAGCTTTCTTT. Protein product: CASSIGDRSNTEAFF.